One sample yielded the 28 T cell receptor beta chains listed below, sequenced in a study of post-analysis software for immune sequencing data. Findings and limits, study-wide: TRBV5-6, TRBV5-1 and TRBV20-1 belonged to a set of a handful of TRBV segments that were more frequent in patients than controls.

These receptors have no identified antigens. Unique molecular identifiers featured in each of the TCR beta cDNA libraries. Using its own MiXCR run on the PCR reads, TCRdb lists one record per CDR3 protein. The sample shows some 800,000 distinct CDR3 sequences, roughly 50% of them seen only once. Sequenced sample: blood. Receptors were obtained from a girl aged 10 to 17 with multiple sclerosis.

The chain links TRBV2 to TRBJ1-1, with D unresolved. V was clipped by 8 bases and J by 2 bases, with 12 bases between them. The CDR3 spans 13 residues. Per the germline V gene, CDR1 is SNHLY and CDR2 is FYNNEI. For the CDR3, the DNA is TGTGCCAGCGACGGGAGTATTAACACTGAAGCTTTCTTT. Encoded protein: CASDGSINTEAFF.

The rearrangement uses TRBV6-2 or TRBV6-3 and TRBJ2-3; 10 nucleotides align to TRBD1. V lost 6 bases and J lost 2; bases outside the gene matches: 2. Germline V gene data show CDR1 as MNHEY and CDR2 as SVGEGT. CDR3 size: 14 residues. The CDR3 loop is CASRGQGTTDTQYF. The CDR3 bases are TGTGCCAGCAGGGGACAGGGGACCACAGATACGCAGTATTTT.

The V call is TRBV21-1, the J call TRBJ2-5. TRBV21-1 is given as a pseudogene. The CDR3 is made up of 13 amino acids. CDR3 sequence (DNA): TGTGCCAGCAGCACTGGCGATTACGAGACCCAGTACTTC. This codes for CASSTGDYETQYF.

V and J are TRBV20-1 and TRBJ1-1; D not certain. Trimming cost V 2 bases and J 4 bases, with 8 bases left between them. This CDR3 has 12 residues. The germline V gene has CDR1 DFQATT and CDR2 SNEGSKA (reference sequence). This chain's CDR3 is CSARQVITEAFF. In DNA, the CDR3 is TGCAGTGCTAGACAGGTGATCACTGAAGCTTTCTTT.

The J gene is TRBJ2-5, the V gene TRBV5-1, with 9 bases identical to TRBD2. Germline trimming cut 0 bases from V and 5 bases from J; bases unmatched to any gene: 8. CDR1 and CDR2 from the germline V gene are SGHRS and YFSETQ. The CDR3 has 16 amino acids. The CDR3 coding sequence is TGCGCCAGCAGCTTGGAAGCGGGAGGCCCCCGGGAGACCCAGTACTTC. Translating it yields CASSLEAGGPRETQYF. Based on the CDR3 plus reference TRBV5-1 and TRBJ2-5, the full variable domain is KAGVTQTPRYLIKTRGQQVTLSCSPISGHRSVSWYQQTPGQGLQFLFEYFSETQRNKGNFPGRFSGRQFSNSRSEMNVSTLELGDSALYLCASSLEAGGPRETQYFGPGTRLLVL.

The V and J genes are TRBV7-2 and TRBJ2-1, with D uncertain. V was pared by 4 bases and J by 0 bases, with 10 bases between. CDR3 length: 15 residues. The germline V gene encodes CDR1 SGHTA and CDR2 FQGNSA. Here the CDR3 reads CASSSNAGSYNEQFF. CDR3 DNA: TGTGCCAGCAGCTCGAACGCCGGCTCCTACAATGAGCAGTTCTTC.

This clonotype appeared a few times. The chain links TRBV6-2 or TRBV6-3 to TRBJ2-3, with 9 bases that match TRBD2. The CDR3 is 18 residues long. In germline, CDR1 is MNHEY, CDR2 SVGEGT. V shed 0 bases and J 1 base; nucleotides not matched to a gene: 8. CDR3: CASSYSFQREDRTDTQYF. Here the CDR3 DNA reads TGTGCCAGCAGTTACTCGTTTCAGCGGGAGGACCGCACAGATACGCAGTATTTT.

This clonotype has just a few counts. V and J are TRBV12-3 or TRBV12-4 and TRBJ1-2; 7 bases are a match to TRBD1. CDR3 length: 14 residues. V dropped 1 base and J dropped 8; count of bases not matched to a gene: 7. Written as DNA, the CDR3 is TGTGCCAGCAGTTTAGTAGGGCAGGGGGGCGGCTACACCTTC. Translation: CASSLVGQGGGYTF.

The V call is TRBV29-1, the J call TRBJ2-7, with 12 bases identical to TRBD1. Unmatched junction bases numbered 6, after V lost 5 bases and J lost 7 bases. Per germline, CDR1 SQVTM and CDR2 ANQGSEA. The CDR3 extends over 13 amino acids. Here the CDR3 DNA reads TGCAGCGTTAGGGACAGGGGGCTCTGGGAGCAGTACTTC. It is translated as CSVRDRGLWEQYF.

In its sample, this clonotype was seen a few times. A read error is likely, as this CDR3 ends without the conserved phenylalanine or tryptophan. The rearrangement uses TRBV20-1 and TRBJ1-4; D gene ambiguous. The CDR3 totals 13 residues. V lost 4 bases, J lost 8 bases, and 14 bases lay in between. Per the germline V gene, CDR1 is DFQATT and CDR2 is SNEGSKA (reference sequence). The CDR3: CSANIAGEEKLFV. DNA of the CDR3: TGCAGTGCTAATATTGCCGGGGAAGAAAAACTGTTTGTT.

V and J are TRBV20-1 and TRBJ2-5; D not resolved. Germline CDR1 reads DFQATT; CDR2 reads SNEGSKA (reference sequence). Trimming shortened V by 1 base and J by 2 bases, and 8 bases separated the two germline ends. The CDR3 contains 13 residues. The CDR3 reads CSARVEWQETQYF. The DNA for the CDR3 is TGCAGTGCTAGAGTTGAGTGGCAAGAGACCCAGTACTTC.

CDR3 loop: CASSLVTGSGTDTQYF. The DNA of the CDR3 is TGTGCCAGCAGCTTAGTAACCGGGTCGGGCACAGATACGCAGTATTTT. The J gene is TRBJ2-3, the V gene TRBV7-6; D uncertain. CDR3 length: 16 residues. CDR1 is SGHVS and CDR2 is FNYEAQ in the germline V gene. The V gene lost 1 base and the J gene lost 1 base, with 12 bases spanning the gap.

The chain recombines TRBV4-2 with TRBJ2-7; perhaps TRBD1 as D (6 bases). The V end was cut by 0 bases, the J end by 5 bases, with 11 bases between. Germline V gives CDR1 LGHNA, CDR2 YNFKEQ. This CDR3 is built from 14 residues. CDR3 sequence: CASSQEGGANEQYF. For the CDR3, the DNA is TGTGCCAGCAGCCAAGAAGGGGGAGCGAACGAGCAGTACTTC.

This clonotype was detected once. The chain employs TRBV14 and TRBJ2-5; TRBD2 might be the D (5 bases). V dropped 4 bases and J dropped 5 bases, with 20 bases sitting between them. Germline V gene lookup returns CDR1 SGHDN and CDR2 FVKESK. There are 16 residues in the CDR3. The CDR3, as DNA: TGTGCCAGCAGCCCGCCCACAACTAGGAAGCAGGAGACCCAGTACTTC. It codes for CASSPPTTRKQETQYF.

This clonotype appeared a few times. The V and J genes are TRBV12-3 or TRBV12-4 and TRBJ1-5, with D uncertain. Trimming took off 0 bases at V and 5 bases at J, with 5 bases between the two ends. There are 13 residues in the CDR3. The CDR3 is CASSLASHQPQHF. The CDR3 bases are TGTGCCAGCAGTTTAGCTTCTCATCAGCCCCAGCATTTT.

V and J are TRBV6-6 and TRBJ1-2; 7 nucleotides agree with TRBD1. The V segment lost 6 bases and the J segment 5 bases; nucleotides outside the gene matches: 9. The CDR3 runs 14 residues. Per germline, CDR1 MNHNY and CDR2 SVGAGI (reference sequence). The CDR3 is CASSPQGGLYGYTF. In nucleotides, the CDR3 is TGTGCCAGCAGCCCCCAGGGGGGCCTGTATGGCTACACCTTC.

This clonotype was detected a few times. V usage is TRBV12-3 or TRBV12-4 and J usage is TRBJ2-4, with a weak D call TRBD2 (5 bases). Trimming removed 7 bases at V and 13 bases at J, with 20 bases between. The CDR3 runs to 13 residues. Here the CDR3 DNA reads TGTGCCAGCACCTTGGACCCGGAGGTAGAGCAGTACTTC. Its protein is CASTLDPEVEQYF.

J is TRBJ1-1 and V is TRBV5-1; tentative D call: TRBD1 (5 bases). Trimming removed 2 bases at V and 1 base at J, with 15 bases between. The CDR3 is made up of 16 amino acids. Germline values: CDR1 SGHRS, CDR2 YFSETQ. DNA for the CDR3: TGCGCCAGCAGCTTCACCCCACAGGAATCGAACACTGAAGCTTTCTTT. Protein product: CASSFTPQESNTEAFF. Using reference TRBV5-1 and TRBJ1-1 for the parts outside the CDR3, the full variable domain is KAGVTQTPRYLIKTRGQQVTLSCSPISGHRSVSWYQQTPGQGLQFLFEYFSETQRNKGNFPGRFSGRQFSNSRSEMNVSTLELGDSALYLCASSFTPQESNTEAFFGQGTRLTVV.

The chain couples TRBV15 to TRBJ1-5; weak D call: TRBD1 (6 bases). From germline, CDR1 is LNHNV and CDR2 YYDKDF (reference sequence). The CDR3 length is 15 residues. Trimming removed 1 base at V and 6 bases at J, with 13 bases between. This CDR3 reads CATSRVRGEGQPQHF. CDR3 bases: TGTGCCACCAGCAGAGTGAGGGGGGAGGGTCAGCCCCAGCATTTT.

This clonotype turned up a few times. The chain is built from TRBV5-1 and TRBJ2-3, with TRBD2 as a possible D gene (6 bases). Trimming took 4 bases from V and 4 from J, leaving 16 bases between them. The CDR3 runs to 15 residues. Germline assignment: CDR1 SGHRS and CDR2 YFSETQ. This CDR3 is CASSLLAPGADTQYF. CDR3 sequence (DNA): TGCGCCAGCAGCCTCCTAGCGCCCGGGGCAGATACGCAGTATTTT.

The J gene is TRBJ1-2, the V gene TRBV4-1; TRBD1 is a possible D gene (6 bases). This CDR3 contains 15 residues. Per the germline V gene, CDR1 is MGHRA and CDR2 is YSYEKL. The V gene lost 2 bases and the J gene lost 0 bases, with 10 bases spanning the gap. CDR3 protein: CASSQSDSTNYGYTF. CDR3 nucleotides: TGCGCCAGCAGCCAATCGGACAGTACTAACTATGGCTACACCTTC.

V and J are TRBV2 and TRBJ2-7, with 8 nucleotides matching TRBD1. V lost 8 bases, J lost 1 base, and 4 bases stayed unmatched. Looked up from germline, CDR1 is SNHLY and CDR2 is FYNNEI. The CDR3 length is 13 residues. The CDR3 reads CASGGQVSYEQYF. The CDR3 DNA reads TGTGCCAGCGGGGGACAGGTATCCTACGAGCAGTACTTC.

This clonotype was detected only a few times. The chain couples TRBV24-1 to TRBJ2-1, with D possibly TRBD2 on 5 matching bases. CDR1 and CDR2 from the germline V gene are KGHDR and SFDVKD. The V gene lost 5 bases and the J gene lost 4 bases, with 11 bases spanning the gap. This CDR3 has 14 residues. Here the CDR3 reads CATSVPSPYNEQFF. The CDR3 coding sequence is TGTGCCACCAGTGTGCCTAGCCCTTACAATGAGCAGTTCTTC.

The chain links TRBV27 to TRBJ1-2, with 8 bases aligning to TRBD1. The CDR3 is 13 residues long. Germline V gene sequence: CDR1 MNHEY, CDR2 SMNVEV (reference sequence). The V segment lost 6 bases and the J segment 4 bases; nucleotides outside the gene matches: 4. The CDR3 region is CASRFTGGYGYTF. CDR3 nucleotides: TGTGCCAGCAGGTTTACAGGGGGCTATGGCTACACCTTC.

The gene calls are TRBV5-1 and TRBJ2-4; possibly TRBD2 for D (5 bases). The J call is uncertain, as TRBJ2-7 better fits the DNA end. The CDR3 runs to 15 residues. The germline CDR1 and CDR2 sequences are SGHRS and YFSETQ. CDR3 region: CASSLGQAAYYEQYF. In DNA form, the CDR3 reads TGCGCCAGCAGCTTAGGTCAAGCGGCCTACTACGAGCAGTACTTC.

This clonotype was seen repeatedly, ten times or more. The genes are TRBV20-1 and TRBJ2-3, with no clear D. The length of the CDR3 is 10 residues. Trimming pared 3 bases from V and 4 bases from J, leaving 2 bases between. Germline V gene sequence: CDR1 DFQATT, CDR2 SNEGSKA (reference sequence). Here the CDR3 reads CSASSDTQYF. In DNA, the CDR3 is TGCAGTGCTAGCTCAGATACGCAGTATTTT.

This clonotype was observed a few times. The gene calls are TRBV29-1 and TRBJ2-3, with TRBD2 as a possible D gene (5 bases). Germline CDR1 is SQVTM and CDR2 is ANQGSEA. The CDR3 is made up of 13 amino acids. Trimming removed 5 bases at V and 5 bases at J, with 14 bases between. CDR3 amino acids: CSVPLGREDTQYF. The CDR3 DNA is TGCAGCGTTCCCCTAGGCCGGGAAGATACGCAGTATTTT.

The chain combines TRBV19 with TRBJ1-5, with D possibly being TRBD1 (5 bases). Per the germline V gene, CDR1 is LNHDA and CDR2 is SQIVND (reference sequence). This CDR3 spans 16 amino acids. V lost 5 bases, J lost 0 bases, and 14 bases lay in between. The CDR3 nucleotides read TGTGCCAGTAGTGAGAGAGACAGAATTAGCAATCAGCCCCAGCATTTT. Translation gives CASSERDRISNQPQHF.